One and the same sample provided the 5 T cell receptor beta chains below, sequenced in a study of blood T cell repertoires in COVID-19. Sequenced by immunoSEQ multiplex PCR; TCRdb stores in-frame clones only, minus some. Of tens of thousands of clones listed, approximately 91% are singletons. Sequences were obtained from peripheral blood. The receptors originated from a man in his sixties or seventies with acute or convalescent COVID-19.

The chain employs TRBV28 and TRBJ1-2, with 9 nucleotides matching TRBD1. Germline V gene data show CDR1 as MDHEN and CDR2 as SYDVKM. The CDR3 has 13 amino acids. Trimming cost V 6 bases and J 8 bases; bases outside gene matches: 7. The CDR3 DNA reads as TGTGCCAGCAGCCGGGGACAGGGCCGAGGCTACACCTTC. This sequence encodes CASSRGQGRGYTF.

The chain joins TRBV28 to TRBJ2-1; the D gene is possibly TRBD2 (5 bases). V was pared by 7 bases and J by 4 bases, with 14 bases between. Germline CDR1 and CDR2: MDHEN and SYDVKM. The CDR3 sequence is 14 residues long. As DNA, the CDR3 is TGTGCCAGCAACCTGGGAGCGGAATACAATGAGCAGTTCTTC. Protein: CASNLGAEYNEQFF.

The V gene is TRBV5-4, the J gene TRBJ2-7; 9 bases line up with TRBD1. After removal of 4 bases from V and 0 bases from J, the junction contained 2 bases not matched to a gene. CDR1 and CDR2 (germline): SGHNT, YYREEE (reference sequence). This CDR3 region has 14 residues. This CDR3 reads CASSGTGSSYEQYF. CDR3 DNA: TGTGCCAGCAGCGGGACAGGGAGCTCCTACGAGCAGTACTTC.

The gene calls are TRBV9 and TRBJ2-5, with D perhaps matching TRBD2 (5 bases). Trimming left V 0 bases short and J 4 bases short, with 22 bases between. The germline gives CDR1 SGDLS, CDR2 YYNGEE. This CDR3 spans 18 amino acids. The CDR3, as DNA: TGTGCCAGCAGCGTAGCCTCCCACAAGCGGCGATTGAGAGAGACCCAGTACTTC. This sequence encodes CASSVASHKRRLRETQYF.

The gene calls are TRBV28 and TRBJ1-6; D may be TRBD1 (6 bases). V was clipped by 3 bases and J by 9 bases, with 15 bases between them. In germline, CDR1 is MDHEN, CDR2 SYDVKM. The CDR3 totals 15 residues. In nucleotides, the CDR3 is TGTGCCAGCAGTTTCCCCGGGACACAGAGTTCACCCCTCCACTTT. The encoded protein is CASSFPGTQSSPLHF.